The 23 T cell receptor beta chains listed next were all sequenced from one sample in a study of blood T cells in healthy people across ages. A second PCR of 7 to 11 cycles used a sample-barcoded 5' primer and a J-beta primer mix. TCRdb processed the 5' RACE reads anew with MiXCR; each CDR3 protein has one entry. The sample shows hundreds of thousands of distinct CDR3 sequences, 32% of them seen only once. Sample: blood. The receptors were gathered from a woman of 80 years or more in good health.

This clonotype was detected ten times or more. V is TRBV5-6 and J is TRBJ1-1; D ambiguous. CDR3 length: 15 residues. Germline V CDR1 and CDR2: SGHDT, YYEEEE. The ends were cut back, 1 base at V and 0 bases at J, with 10 bases in the middle. The CDR3 reads CASSLFVRLNTEAFF. CDR3 coding DNA: TGTGCCAGCAGCTTGTTCGTCAGGTTGAACACTGAAGCTTTCTTT.

The J gene is TRBJ1-2, the V gene TRBV7-2; 9 bases agree with TRBD1. J lost 5 bases, V lost 2 bases, and 9 bases had no gene match. The CDR3 sequence is 16 residues long. The germline V gene encodes CDR1 SGHTA and CDR2 FQGNSA. The CDR3 bases are TGTGCCAGCAGCTTAACAGGGGGCGCATCCCGGTATGGCTACACCTTC. This sequence encodes CASSLTGGASRYGYTF.

The V and J genes are TRBV3-1 and TRBJ2-1; possible D gene TRBD1, 5 bases. The DNA matches TRBJ2-7 better at its end, which makes the J call doubtful. The germline gives CDR1 LGHDT, CDR2 YNNKEL (reference sequence). The CDR3 length is 15 residues. The CDR3 here is CASSRDSSSYNEQYF. The CDR3 coding sequence is TGTGCCAGCAGCCGAGACAGCAGCTCCTACAATGAGCAGTACTTC.

In its sample, this clonotype was seen many times. The chain couples TRBV20-1 to TRBJ2-3; TRBD1 matches at 12 bases. In germline, CDR1 is DFQATT, CDR2 SNEGSKA (reference sequence). The junction had 6 bases not matched to a gene; V was cut back by 0 bases and J by 11 bases. There are 14 residues in the CDR3. CDR3 amino acids: CSAREWGTGGEQYF. The CDR3 bases are TGCAGTGCTAGAGAGTGGGGGACAGGGGGCGAGCAGTATTTT.

This sequence joins TRBV6-1 and TRBJ2-7; maybe TRBD1 (5 bases). Germline CDR1 MNHNS, CDR2 SASEGT. The length of the CDR3 is 13 residues. Trimming stripped 4 bases from V and 0 bases from J, with 7 bases between. This CDR3 reads CASSVGHSYEQYF. The CDR3 DNA sequence: TGTGCCAGCAGTGTGGGGCACTCCTACGAGCAGTACTTC.

This clonotype has at least ten counts. V and J are TRBV5-1 and TRBJ2-3; 7 bases fit TRBD2. V lost 2 bases to trimming and J lost 7 bases; unmatched junction nucleotides: 10. Germline values: CDR1 SGHRS, CDR2 YFSETQ. The CDR3 is made up of 15 amino acids. The CDR3: CASSLTSGAGNTQYF. DNA of the CDR3: TGCGCCAGCAGCTTAACCAGCGGGGCGGGCAATACGCAGTATTTT.

The V and J genes are TRBV7-2 and TRBJ2-1; a weak D match, TRBD1 (6 bases). The ends were cut back, 4 bases at V and 7 bases at J, with 14 bases in the middle. The CDR3 totals 14 residues. Germline CDR1 SGHTA, CDR2 FQGNSA. The CDR3 is CASSSRTVFNEQFF. CDR3 nucleotide sequence: TGTGCCAGCAGCTCTAGGACAGTCTTTAATGAGCAGTTCTTC.

This clonotype was seen only a few times. This chain connects TRBV5-1 to TRBJ2-5, with TRBD1 as a possible D gene (6 bases). V lost 4 bases, J lost 11 bases, and 24 bases lay in between. The germline V gene has CDR1 SGHRS and CDR2 YFSETQ. The CDR3 extends over 15 amino acids. The CDR3 DNA is TGCGCCAGCAGCCCAGGACAGCAATCTTACAATGAGCAGTACTTC. It codes for CASSPGQQSYNEQYF.

This clonotype came up many times. This rearrangement joins TRBV5-1 to TRBJ1-1; D may be TRBD1 (5 bases). The length of the CDR3 is 14 residues. In germline, CDR1 is SGHRS, CDR2 YFSETQ. V was trimmed by 4 bases and J by 0 bases, leaving 10 bases between them. The CDR3 loop is CASSPSGVNTEAFF. The CDR3 nucleotides are TGCGCCAGCAGCCCCTCGGGGGTGAACACTGAAGCTTTCTTT.

This clonotype came up a few times. This may come from a read error, since a much larger clone is one base off. The rearrangement joins TRBV15 to TRBJ2-7; tentative D call: TRBD1 (6 bases). Germline V gene sequence: CDR1 LNHNV, CDR2 YYDKDF (reference sequence). The CDR3 extends over 14 amino acids. With 1 base removed from V and 7 bases from J, the gap between germline ends came to 14 bases. The CDR3 nucleotides are TGTGCCACCAGCAGAGGGACAGCCTACAATGAGCAGTACTTC. It encodes CATSRGTAYNEQYF.

This clonotype was seen many times. The chain employs TRBV7-2 and TRBJ2-5; D might be TRBD2 (6 bases). Germline-derived CDR1 and CDR2 are SGHTA and FQGNSA. The CDR3 length is 15 residues. V gave up 5 bases and J gave up 7 bases, with 20 bases separating them. The CDR3: CASSPPGASSGTQYF. The CDR3 nucleotides are TGTGCCAGCAGCCCACCGGGAGCAAGTAGTGGGACCCAGTACTTC.

This clonotype appeared many times. The rearrangement uses TRBV12-3 or TRBV12-4 and TRBJ1-2; 8 bases align to TRBD1. The CDR3 runs to 15 residues. V lost 4 bases, J lost 4 bases, and 8 bases stayed unmatched. Here the CDR3 DNA reads TGTGCCAGCAGTTCGGTTCGGCAGGGGGCCTATGGCTACACCTTC. It codes for CASSSVRQGAYGYTF.

Turning to this clonotype: It may be a read error: a sequence one base away is much more abundant. V usage is TRBV29-1 and J usage is TRBJ1-2; TRBD1 might be the D (6 bases). This CDR3 comprises 16 residues. Germline V gene lookup returns CDR1 SQVTM and CDR2 ANQGSEA. The V and J ends lost 7 bases and 3 bases respectively, with 24 bases between them. For the CDR3, the DNA is TGCAGCGCTATACGGGGCGCCAGGGGAGAAGACTATGGCTACACCTTC. Its protein is CSAIRGARGEDYGYTF.

Many counts were recorded for this clonotype. This rearrangement joins TRBV4-2 to TRBJ2-3; D may match TRBD1 or TRBD2 (5 bases each). Germline CDR1 is LGHNA and CDR2 is YNFKEQ. V was shortened by 4 bases and J by 0 bases, with 14 bases between the two germline ends. The CDR3 has 16 amino acids. CDR3 residues: CASSPDPGPSTDTQYF. In nucleotides, the CDR3 is TGTGCCAGCAGCCCCGACCCGGGACCCAGCACAGATACGCAGTATTTT.

On this clonotype: This may stem from a read error, because a much larger clone lies one nucleotide away. The rearrangement links TRBV20-1 to TRBJ2-7; 12 bases are a match to TRBD2. CDR3 length: 16 amino acids. Looked up from germline, CDR1 is DFQATT and CDR2 is SNEGSKA (reference sequence). The junction had 10 bases not matched to a gene; V was cut back by 1 base and J by 6 bases. In nucleotides, the CDR3 is TGCAGTGCTAGAGTGCGAGGGACTAGCGGGTTCGGCGAGCAGTACTTC. Translating it yields CSARVRGTSGFGEQYF.

Concerning this clonotype: Germline is not matched at one junction end, which may reflect a read error. V usage is TRBV30 and J usage is TRBJ1-5, with D unclear. The CDR3 runs to 15 residues. From germline, CDR1 is GTSNPN and CDR2 SVGIG (reference sequence). CDR3 sequence reads: CARSDRLFSNQPQHF. DNA for the CDR3: TGTGCCCGGAGTGATAGGTTGTTTAGCAATCAGCCCCAGCATTTT.

The sample holds many counts of this clonotype. J is TRBJ1-5 and V is TRBV7-9, with D maybe TRBD1 (6 bases). This CDR3 region has 12 residues. Germline CDR1 SEHNR, CDR2 FQNEAQ (reference sequence). V lost 8 bases and J lost 5, with 10 bases in between. The CDR3, as DNA: TGTGCCAGCGCCGACAGGTATCAGCCCCAGCATTTT. Translating gives CASADRYQPQHF.

The genes are TRBV3-1 and TRBJ1-1, with TRBD1 identical over 8 bases. CDR1 is LGHDT, CDR2 YNNKEL, per germline (reference sequence). This CDR3 comprises 13 residues. V lost 8 bases, J lost 2 bases, and 4 bases stayed unmatched. Here the CDR3 DNA reads TGTGCCAGCCGCGGACAGGGTAACACTGAAGCTTTCTTT. As protein: CASRGQGNTEAFF.

The chain employs TRBV20-1 and TRBJ1-6, with 9 bases fitting TRBD1. After removal of 0 bases from V and 9 bases from J, the junction contained 9 bases not matched to a gene. CDR1 is DFQATT and CDR2 is SNEGSKA in the germline V gene (reference sequence). The CDR3 has 16 residues. The CDR3 loop is CSARDPGQGKGSPLHF. As DNA, the CDR3 is TGCAGTGCTAGAGACCCCGGACAGGGGAAGGGTTCACCCCTCCACTTT.

This rearrangement joins TRBV9 to TRBJ2-5; D call uncertain. The J call is in doubt because the DNA end fits TRBJ2-7 better. CDR1 is SGDLS and CDR2 is YYNGEE in the germline V gene. The CDR3 runs 13 residues. CDR3 DNA sequence: TGTGCCAGCAGCGTCGGCAGACCCTACGAGCAGTACTTC. Translating it yields CASSVGRPYEQYF.

Points on this clonotype: This may come from a read error, since a much larger clone is one base off. The rearrangement joins TRBV3-1 to TRBJ2-6; possibly TRBD2 for D (6 bases). CDR1 LGHDT and CDR2 YNNKEL come from the germline V gene (reference sequence). The CDR3 has 15 residues. Written as DNA, the CDR3 is TGTGCCAGCAGCCAAGCTAGCGCTGGGGCCAACGTCCGGACTTTC. The encoded protein is CASSQASAGANVRTF. The variable domain in full, completed from reference TRBV3-1 and TRBJ2-6, reads DTAVSQTPKYLVTQMGNDKSIKCEQNLGHDTMYWYKQDSKKFLKIMFSYNNKELIINETVPNRFSPKSPDKAHLNLHINSLELGDSAVYFCASSQASAGANVRTFGAGSRLTVL.

There are many counts of this clonotype. The genes are TRBV4-3 and TRBJ1-1; unclear D gene. Germline values: CDR1 LGHNA, CDR2 YSLEER. V lost 2 bases to trimming and J lost 4 bases, with 14 bases between them. The CDR3 length is 15 residues. CDR3 residues: CASSQRAASGTEAFF. DNA of the CDR3: TGCGCCAGCAGCCAACGGGCAGCCTCGGGCACTGAAGCTTTCTTT.

The gene calls are TRBV7-2 and TRBJ2-5, with TRBD2 matching over 10 bases. Germline values: CDR1 SGHTA, CDR2 FQGNSA. The ends lost 5 bases at V and 11 bases at J; junction bases unmatched: 14. The CDR3 spans 15 residues. CDR3 sequence: CASSPGLAEYNGQYF. The CDR3, as DNA: TGTGCCAGCAGCCCCGGACTAGCGGAGTACAATGGGCAGTACTTC.